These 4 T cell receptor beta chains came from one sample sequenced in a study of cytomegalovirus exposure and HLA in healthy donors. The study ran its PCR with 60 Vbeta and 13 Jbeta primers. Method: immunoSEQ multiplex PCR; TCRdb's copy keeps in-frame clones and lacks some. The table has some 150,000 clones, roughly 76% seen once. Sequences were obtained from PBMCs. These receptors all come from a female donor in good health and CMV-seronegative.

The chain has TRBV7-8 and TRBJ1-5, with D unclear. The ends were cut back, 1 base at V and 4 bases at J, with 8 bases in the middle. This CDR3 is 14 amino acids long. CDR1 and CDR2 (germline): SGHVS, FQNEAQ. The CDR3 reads CASSLGQFNQPQHF. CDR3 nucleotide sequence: TGTGCCAGCAGCTTAGGGCAGTTTAATCAGCCCCAGCATTTT.

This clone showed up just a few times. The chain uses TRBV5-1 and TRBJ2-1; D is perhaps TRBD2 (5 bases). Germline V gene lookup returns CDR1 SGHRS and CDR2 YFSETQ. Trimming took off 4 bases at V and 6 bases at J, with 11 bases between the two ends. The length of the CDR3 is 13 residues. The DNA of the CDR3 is TGCGCCAGCAGCGTGGGAGCTTCCAATGAGCAGTTCTTC. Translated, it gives CASSVGASNEQFF.

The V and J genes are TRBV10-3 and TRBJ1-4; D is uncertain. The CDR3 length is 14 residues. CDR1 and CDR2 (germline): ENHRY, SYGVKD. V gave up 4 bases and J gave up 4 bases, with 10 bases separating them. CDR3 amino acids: CAISGASDNEKLFF. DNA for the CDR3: TGTGCCATCAGTGGGGCCTCAGATAATGAAAAACTGTTTTTT.

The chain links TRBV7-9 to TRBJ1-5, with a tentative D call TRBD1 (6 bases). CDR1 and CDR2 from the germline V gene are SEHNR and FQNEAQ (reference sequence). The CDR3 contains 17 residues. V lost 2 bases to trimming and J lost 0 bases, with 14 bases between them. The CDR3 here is CASSLSPGDLSNQPQHF. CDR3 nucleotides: TGTGCCAGCAGCTTATCGCCAGGGGACCTTAGCAATCAGCCCCAGCATTTT.